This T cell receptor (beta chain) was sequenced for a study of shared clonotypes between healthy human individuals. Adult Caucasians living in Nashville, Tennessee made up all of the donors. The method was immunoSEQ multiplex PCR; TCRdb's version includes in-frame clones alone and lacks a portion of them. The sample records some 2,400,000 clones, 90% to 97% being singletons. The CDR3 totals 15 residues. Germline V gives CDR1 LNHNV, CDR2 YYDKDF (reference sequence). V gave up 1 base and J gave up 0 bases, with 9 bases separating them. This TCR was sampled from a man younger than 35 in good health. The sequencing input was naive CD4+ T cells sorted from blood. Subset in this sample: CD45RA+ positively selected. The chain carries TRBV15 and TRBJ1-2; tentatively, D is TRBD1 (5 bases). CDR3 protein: CATSRGRGANYGYTF. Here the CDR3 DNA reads TGTGCCACCAGCAGAGGCCGAGGGGCTAACTATGGCTACACCTTC.